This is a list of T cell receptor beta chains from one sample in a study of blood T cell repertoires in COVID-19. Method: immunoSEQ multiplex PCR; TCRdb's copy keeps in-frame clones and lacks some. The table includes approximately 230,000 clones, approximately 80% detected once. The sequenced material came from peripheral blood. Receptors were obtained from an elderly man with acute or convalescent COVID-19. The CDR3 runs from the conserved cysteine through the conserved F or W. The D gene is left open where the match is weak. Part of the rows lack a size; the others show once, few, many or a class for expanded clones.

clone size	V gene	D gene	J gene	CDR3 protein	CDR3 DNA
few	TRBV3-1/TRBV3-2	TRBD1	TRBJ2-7	CASSHAGGEQYF	TGTGCCAGCAGCCATGCAGGGGGCGAGCAGTACTTC
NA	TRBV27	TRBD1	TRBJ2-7	CASREQGRPYEQYF	TGTGCCAGCAGGGAACAGGGGCGCCCCTACGAGCAGTACTTC
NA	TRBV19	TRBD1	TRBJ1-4	CASSIGRTGGIEKLFF	TGTGCCAGTAGTATAGGCAGGACAGGGGGCATTGAAAAACTGTTTTTT
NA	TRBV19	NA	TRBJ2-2	CASMRGGQNTGELFF	TGTGCCAGTATGAGGGGGGGACAGAACACCGGGGAGCTGTTTTTT
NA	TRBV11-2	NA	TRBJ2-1	CASSLERTATSNEQFF	TGTGCCAGCAGCTTAGAACGGACAGCTACCTCCAATGAGCAGTTCTTC
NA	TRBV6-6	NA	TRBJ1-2	CASSRQLVGGNYGYTF	TGTGCCAGCAGTCGACAACTAGTCGGGGGTAACTATGGCTACACCTTC
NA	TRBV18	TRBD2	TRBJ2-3	CASSPVRPGLAGPYSTDTQYF	TGTGCCAGCTCACCAGTCAGACCGGGACTAGCGGGGCCCTACAGCACAGATACGCAGTATTTT
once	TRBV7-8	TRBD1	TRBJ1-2	CASSHRDRVSSNYGYTF	TGTGCCAGCAGCCACCGGGACAGGGTCTCCTCTAACTATGGCTACACCTTC
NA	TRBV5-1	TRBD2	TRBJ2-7	CASSLGGTSGFYEQYF	TGCGCCAGCAGCTTGGGAGGGACTAGCGGGTTCTACGAGCAGTACTTC
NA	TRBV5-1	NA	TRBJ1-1	CASSLVVNTEAFF	TGCGCCAGCAGCTTGGTAGTGAACACTGAAGCTTTCTTT
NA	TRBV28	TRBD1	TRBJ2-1	CASSPSGTGDVNEQFF	TGTGCCAGCAGTCCCTCAGGGACAGGAGATGTCAATGAGCAGTTCTTC
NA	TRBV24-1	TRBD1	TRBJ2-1	CATSGTGASFYNEQFF	TGTGCCACCAGTGGTACAGGGGCCTCCTTTTACAATGAGCAGTTCTTC
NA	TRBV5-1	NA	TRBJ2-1	CASSSYYNEQFF	TGCGCCAGCAGCTCCTATTACAATGAGCAGTTCTTC
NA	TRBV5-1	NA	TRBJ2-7	CASSLGAGQVYEQYF	TGCGCCAGCAGCCTAGGAGCGGGACAAGTATACGAGCAGTACTTC